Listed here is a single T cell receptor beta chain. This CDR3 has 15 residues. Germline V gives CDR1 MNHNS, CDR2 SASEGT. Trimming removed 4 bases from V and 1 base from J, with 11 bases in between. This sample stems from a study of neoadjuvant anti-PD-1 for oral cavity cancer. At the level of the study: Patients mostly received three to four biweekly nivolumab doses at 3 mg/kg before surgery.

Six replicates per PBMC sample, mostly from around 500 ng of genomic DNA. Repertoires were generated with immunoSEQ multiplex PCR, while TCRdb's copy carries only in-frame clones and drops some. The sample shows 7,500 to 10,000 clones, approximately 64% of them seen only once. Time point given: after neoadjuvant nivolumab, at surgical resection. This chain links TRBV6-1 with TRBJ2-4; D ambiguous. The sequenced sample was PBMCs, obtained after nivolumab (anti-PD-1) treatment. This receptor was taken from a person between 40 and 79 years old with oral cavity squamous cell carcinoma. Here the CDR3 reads CASSVLTGAKNIQYF. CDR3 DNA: TGTGCCAGCAGTGTCCTAACGGGTGCCAAAAACATTCAGTACTTC.